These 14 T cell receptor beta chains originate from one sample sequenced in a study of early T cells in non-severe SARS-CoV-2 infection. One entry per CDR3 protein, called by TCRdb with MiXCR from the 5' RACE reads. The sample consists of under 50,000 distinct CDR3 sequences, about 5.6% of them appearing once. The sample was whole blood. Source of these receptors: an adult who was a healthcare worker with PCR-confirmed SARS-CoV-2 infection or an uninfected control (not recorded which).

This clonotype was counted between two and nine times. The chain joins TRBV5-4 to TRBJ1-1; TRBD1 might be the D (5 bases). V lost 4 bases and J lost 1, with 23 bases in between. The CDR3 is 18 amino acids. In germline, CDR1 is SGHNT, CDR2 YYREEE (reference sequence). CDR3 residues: CASSPSGTVALGNTEAFF. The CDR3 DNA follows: TGTGCCAGCAGCCCTAGCGGGACGGTGGCGTTAGGGAACACTGAAGCTTTCTTT.

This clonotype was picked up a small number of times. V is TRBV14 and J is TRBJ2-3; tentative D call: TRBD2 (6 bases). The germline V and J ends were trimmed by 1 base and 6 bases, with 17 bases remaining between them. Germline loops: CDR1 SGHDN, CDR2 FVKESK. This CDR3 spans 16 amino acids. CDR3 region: CASSQGTTWVGDTQYF. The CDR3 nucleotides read TGTGCCAGCAGCCAAGGGACTACCTGGGTGGGCGATACGCAGTATTTT.

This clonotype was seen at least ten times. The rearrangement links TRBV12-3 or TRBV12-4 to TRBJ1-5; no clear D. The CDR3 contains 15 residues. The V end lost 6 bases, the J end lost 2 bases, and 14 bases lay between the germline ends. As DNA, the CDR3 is TGTGCCAGCAGAAAGGTGGGTGGCGGCAATCAGCCCCAGCATTTT. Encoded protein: CASRKVGGGNQPQHF.

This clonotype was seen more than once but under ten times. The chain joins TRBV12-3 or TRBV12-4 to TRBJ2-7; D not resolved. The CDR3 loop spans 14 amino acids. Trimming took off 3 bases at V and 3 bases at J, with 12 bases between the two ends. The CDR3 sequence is CASSLDGPSYEQYF. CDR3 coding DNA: TGTGCCAGCAGTTTGGATGGACCCAGCTACGAGCAGTACTTC.

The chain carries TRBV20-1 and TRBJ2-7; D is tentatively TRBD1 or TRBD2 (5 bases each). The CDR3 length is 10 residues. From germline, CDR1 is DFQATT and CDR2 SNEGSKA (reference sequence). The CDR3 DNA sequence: TGCAGCCCCGAGGGGCCCGAGCAGTACTTC. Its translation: CSPEGPEQYF.

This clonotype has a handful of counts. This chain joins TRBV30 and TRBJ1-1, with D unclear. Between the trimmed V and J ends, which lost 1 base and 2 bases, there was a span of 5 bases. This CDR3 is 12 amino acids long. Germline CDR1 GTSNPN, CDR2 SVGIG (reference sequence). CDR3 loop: CAWSGHNTEAFF. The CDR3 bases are TGTGCCTGGAGTGGGCACAACACTGAAGCTTTCTTT. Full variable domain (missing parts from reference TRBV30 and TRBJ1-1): SQTIHQWPATLVQPVGSPLSLECTVEGTSNPNLYWYRQAAGRGLQLLFYSVGIGQISSEVPQNLSASRPQDRQFILSSKKLLLSDSGFYLCAWSGHNTEAFFGQGTRLTVV.

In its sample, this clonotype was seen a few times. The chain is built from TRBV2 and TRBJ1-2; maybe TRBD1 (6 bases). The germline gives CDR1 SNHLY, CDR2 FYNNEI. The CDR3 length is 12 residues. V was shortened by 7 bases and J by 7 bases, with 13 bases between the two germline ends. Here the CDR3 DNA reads TGTGCCAGCACCGAAGGGGGTCTTGGCTACACCTTC. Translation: CASTEGGLGYTF.

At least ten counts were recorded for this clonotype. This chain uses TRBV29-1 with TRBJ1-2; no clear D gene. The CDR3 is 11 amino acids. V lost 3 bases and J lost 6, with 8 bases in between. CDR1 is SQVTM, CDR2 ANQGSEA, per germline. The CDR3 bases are TGCAGCGTTGAGGGCGGGGATGGCTACACCTTC. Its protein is CSVEGGDGYTF. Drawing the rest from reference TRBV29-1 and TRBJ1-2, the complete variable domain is SAVISQKPSRDICQRGTSLTIQCQVDSQVTMMFWYRQQPGQSLTLIATANQGSEATYESGFVIDKFPISRPNLTFSTLTVSNMSPEDSSIYLCSVEGGDGYTFGSGTRLTVV.

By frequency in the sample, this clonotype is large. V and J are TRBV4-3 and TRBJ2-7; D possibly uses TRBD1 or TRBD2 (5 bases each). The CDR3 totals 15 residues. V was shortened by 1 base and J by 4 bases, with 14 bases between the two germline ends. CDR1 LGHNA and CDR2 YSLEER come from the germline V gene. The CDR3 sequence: CASSQGWGTFYEQYF. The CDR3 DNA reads TGCGCCAGCAGCCAAGGATGGGGGACCTTTTACGAGCAGTACTTC.

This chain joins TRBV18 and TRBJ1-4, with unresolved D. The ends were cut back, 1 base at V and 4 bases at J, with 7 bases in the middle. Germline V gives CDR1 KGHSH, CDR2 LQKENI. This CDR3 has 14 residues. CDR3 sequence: CASSPRKSNEKLFF. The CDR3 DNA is TGTGCCAGCTCACCACGGAAGAGTAATGAAAAACTGTTTTTT.

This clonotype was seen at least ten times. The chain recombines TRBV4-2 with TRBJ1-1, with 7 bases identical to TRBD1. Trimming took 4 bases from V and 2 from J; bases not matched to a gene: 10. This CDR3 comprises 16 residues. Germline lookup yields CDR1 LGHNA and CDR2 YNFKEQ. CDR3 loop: CASSLPRGARNTEAFF. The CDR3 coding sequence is TGTGCCAGCAGCCTCCCCAGGGGGGCTCGTAACACTGAAGCTTTCTTT.

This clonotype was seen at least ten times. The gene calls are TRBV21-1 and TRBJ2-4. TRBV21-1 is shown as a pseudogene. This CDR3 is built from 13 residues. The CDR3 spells CASVRTVKNIQYF. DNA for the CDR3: TGTGCCAGCGTTCGGACGGTAAAAAACATTCAGTACTTC.

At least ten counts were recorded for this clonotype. CDR3 DNA: TGTGCCAGCAGCGTAGGTTTGGACAGCAGCTACGAGCAGTACTTC. The encoded protein is CASSVGLDSSYEQYF. This rearrangement joins TRBV9 to TRBJ2-7, with a weak D call TRBD1 (6 bases). Trimming shortened V by 0 bases and J by 3 bases, and 13 bases separated the two germline ends. From germline, CDR1 is SGDLS and CDR2 YYNGEE. The CDR3 totals 15 residues.

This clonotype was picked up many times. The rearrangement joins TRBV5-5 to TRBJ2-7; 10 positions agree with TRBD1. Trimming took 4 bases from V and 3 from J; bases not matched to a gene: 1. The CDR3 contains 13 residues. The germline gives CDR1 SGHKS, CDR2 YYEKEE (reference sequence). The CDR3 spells CASSGTGDYEQYF. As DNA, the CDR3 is TGTGCCAGCAGCGGGACAGGGGACTACGAGCAGTACTTC.